The clone carrying this TCR beta chain was seen only once. Per the original data handling: For nucleated cells, counts were estimated from reference gene primer amplification. Sequenced by immunoSEQ multiplex PCR; TCRdb stores in-frame clones only, minus some. The V and J calls and the clone size are those of that table, but D and trimming were determined from the DNA. Of around 280,000 clones in the sample, around 85% were seen once. The data are from a study of blood T cell repertoires in COVID-19. Overall study: Italy, Spain and the United States were the sources of the convalescent and acute COVID-19 samples. The cDNA or gDNA used as material had been derived from T cells, B-cell-depleted T cells, or PBMCs.

There are 14 residues in the CDR3. Germline V CDR1 and CDR2: MNHEY, SMNVEV (reference sequence). V was pared by 5 bases and J by 0 bases, with 11 bases between. This clonotype was obtained from a woman in her forties or fifties with active or convalescent COVID-19. The rearrangement joins TRBV27 to TRBJ2-7; tentative D call: TRBD2 (5 bases). The sample comprised peripheral blood. The CDR3 DNA sequence: TGTGCCAGCAGTGCCGTGGACTCCTCCTACGAGCAGTACTTC. It encodes CASSAVDSSYEQYF.